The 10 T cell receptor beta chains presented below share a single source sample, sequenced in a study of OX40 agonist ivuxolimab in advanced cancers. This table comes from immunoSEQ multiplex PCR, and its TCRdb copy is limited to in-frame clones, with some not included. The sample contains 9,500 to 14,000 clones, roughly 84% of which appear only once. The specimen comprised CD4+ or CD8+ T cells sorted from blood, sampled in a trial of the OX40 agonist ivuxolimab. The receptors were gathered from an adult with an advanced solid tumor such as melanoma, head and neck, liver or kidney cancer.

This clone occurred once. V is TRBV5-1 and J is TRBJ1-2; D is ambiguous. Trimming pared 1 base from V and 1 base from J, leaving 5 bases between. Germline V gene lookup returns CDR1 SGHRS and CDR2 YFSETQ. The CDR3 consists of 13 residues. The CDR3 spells CASSLYSNYGYTF. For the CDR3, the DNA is TGCGCCAGCAGCTTGTACAGTAACTATGGCTACACCTTC. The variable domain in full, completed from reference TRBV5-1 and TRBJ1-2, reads KAGVTQTPRYLIKTRGQQVTLSCSPISGHRSVSWYQQTPGQGLQFLFEYFSETQRNKGNFPGRFSGRQFSNSRSEMNVSTLELGDSALYLCASSLYSNYGYTFGSGTRLTVV.

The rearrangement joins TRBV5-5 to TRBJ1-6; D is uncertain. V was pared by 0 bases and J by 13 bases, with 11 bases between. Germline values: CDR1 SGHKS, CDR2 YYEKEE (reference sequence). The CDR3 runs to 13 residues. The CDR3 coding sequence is TGTGCCAGCAGCTTGGACGTCCCCGGTCCCCTCCACTTT. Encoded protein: CASSLDVPGPLHF.

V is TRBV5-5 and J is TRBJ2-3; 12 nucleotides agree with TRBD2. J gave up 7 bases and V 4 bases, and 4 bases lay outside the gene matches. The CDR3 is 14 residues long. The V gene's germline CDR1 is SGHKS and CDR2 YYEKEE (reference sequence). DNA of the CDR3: TGTGCCAGCAGCCGGACTAGCGGGGATTATACGCAGTATTTT. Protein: CASSRTSGDYTQYF. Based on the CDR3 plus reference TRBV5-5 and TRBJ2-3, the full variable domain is DAGVTQSPTHLIKTRGQQVTLRCSPISGHKSVSWYQQVLGQGPQFIFQYYEKEERGRGNFPDRFSARQFPNYSSELNVNALLLGDSALYLCASSRTSGDYTQYFGPGTRLTVL.

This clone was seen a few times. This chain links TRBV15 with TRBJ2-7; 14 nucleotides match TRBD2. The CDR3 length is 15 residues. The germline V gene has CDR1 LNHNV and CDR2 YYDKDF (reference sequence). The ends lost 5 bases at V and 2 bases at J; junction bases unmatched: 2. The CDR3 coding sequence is TGTGCCACCAGCTCGGGACTAGCGGGAGCCTACGAGCAGTACTTC. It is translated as CATSSGLAGAYEQYF. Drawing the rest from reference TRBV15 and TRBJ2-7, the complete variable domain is DAMVIQNPRYQVTQFGKPVTLSCSQTLNHNVMYWYQQKSSQAPKLLFHYYDKDFNNEADTPDNFQSRRPNTSFCFLDIRSPGLGDTAMYLCATSSGLAGAYEQYFGPGTRLTVT.

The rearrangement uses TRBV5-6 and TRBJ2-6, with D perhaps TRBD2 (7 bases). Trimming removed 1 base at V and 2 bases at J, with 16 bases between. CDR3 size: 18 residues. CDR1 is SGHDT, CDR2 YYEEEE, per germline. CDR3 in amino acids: CASSLWGGHDPGANVLTF. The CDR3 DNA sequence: TGTGCCAGCAGCTTGTGGGGGGGCCATGACCCTGGGGCCAACGTCCTGACTTTC.

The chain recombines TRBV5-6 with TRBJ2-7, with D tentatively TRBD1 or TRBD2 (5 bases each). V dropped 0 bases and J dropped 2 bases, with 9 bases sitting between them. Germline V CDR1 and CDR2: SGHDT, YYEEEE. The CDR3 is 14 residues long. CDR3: CASSLGDGTYEQYF. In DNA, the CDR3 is TGTGCCAGCAGCTTGGGGGACGGAACCTACGAGCAGTACTTC.

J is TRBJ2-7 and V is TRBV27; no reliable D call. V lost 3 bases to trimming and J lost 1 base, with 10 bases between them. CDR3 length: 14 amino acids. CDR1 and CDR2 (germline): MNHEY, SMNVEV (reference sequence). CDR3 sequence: CASSLSPQSYEQYF. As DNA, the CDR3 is TGTGCCAGCAGTTTGTCCCCGCAATCCTACGAGCAGTACTTC.

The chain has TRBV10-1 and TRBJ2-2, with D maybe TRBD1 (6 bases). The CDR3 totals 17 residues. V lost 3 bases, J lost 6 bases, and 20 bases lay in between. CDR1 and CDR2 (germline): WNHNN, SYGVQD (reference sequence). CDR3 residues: CASSDNREYLEAGELFF. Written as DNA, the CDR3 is TGCGCCAGCAGTGACAACAGGGAGTATCTGGAAGCCGGGGAGCTGTTTTTT.

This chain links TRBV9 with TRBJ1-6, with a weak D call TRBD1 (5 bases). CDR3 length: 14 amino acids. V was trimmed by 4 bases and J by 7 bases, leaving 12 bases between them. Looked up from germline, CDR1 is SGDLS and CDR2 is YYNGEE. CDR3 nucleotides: TGTGCCAGCAGCCCCGGGGGGACCAATTCACCCCTCCACTTT. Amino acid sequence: CASSPGGTNSPLHF.

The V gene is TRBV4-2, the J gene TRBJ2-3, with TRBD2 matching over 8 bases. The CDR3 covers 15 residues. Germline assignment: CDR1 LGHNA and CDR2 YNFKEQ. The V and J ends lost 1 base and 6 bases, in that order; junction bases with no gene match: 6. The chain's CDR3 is CASSQVAGGRDTQYF. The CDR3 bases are TGTGCCAGCAGCCAAGTTGCGGGGGGAAGGGATACGCAGTATTTT.